This is a list of T cell receptor beta chains from one sample in a study of blood T cell repertoires in COVID-19. The method was immunoSEQ multiplex PCR; TCRdb's version includes in-frame clones alone and lacks a portion of them. The table records approximately 160,000 clones, approximately 87% of them present only once. Sequencing was performed on PBMCs or T cells enriched from blood (not recorded which). These receptors came from a woman in her 50s who had recovered from COVID-19. The CDR3 runs from the conserved cysteine through the conserved F or W. The order of the fields is J gene, CDR3 length, V gene, D gene, clone size, CDR3 protein, CDR3 DNA. A D gene is named only where the DNA matches it firmly. Some rows mark clone size as missing; the rest say once, few, many or name a class of expanded clone.

>TRBJ1-2|17|TRBV5-1|.|.
CASSLSLEAGVKDGYTF
TGCGCCAGCAGCTTGTCACTTGAGGCAGGGGTGAAGGATGGCTACACCTTC
>TRBJ1-5|14|TRBV10-2|.|few
CASSEGGANQPQHF
TGCGCCAGCAGTGAGGGAGGGGCCAATCAGCCCCAGCATTTT
>TRBJ2-3|15|TRBV9|.|.
CASSVDGARVDTQYF
TGTGCCAGCAGCGTAGATGGGGCCCGGGTAGATACGCAGTATTTT
>TRBJ2-6|17|TRBV18|TRBD1|.
CASSRGTGGSGANVLTF
TGTGCCAGCTCACGCGGGACAGGGGGCTCAGGGGCCAACGTCCTGACTTTC
>TRBJ1-6|17|TRBV9|.|.
CASSVGAVETYNSPLHF
TGTGCCAGCAGCGTAGGCGCCGTAGAGACCTATAATTCACCCCTCCACTTT
>TRBJ1-1|13|TRBV19|TRBD1|few
CASLGQTNTEAFF
TGTGCCTCTTTGGGACAGACGAACACTGAAGCTTTCTTT
>TRBJ2-2|14|TRBV11-3|.|.
CASSLEANTGELFF
TGTGCCAGCAGCTTAGAGGCTAACACCGGGGAGCTGTTTTTT
>TRBJ2-3|16|TRBV20-1|TRBD2|once
CSASSGAGEGTDTQYF
TGCAGTGCTAGTAGCGGAGCGGGAGAGGGCACAGATACGCAGTATTTT
>TRBJ2-3|18|TRBV10-3|TRBD2|.
CAISESKAGGRSTDTQYF
TGTGCCATCAGTGAGTCGAAAGCGGGGGGCCGTAGCACAGATACGCAGTATTTT
>TRBJ2-3|15|TRBV24-1|TRBD1|.
CATSDLEGGKDTQYF
TGTGCCACCAGTGATTTAGAAGGGGGCAAAGATACGCAGTATTTT
>TRBJ1-2|14|TRBV28|TRBD1|.
CASKGQEGPHGYTF
TGTGCCAGCAAGGGACAGGAAGGGCCTCACGGCTACACCTTC
>TRBJ2-2|14|TRBV5-1|TRBD2|.
CASSTTSGYGELFF
TGCGCCAGCAGCACGACTAGCGGGTACGGGGAGCTGTTTTTT
>TRBJ1-6|16|TRBV13|TRBD1|.
CASSAMGQLTPSPLHF
TGTGCCAGCAGCGCTATGGGACAGCTAACTCCCTCACCCCTCCACTTT